Described below is a single TCR beta chain sequence and its context. Per the original methods: Amplifying reference gene primers gave estimates of nucleated cell counts. Repertoires were generated with immunoSEQ multiplex PCR, while TCRdb's copy carries only in-frame clones and drops some. V, J and clone size are taken as reported in that table, and D and trimming were inferred from the DNA itself. Of 190,000 or so clones in the sample, almost 90% were seen once. These data are taken from a study of blood T cell repertoires in COVID-19. Looking at the study overall: The analysed material was cDNA or gDNA that came from T cells, B-cell-depleted T cells, or PBMCs.

The sample consisted of peripheral blood. The clonotype originates from a man aged 45-60 years with acute or convalescent COVID-19.

DNA of the CDR3: TGTGCCATCAGTGCCGGCAGGACAGGGCCTTCTGGGGCCAACGTCCTGACTTTC. Protein product: CAISAGRTGPSGANVLTF. The rearrangement uses TRBV10-3 and TRBJ2-6, with 8 bases fitting TRBD1. V trimming: 4 bases; J trimming: 1 base; junction bases outside the gene matches: 9. This CDR3 has 18 residues. Per the germline V gene, CDR1 is ENHRY and CDR2 is SYGVKD.